The rows below give T cell receptor beta chains drawn from one sample of a study of molecular identifiers for immune sequencing clone quantification. Each CDR3 protein gets one entry after TCRdb re-called the PCR reads with MiXCR. The sample includes more than 450,000 distinct CDR3 sequences, 20% to 25% of them seen just once. Sample: naive CD8+ T cells from blood, with Jurkat cell RNA spiked in. These receptors originate from a human donor in good health. Some libraries in this study had Jurkat cell RNA spiked in. The CDR3 runs from the conserved cysteine through the conserved F or W. Each record gives: J gene, CDR3 length, clone size, D gene, V gene, CDR3 protein, CDR3 DNA. A D gene is named only where the DNA matches it firmly. Size values are once, few and many counts, or a class for expanded clones, and some rows have none.

>TRBJ2-2|15|NA|NA|TRBV13
CASSLGTRTTGELFF
TGTGCCAGCAGCTTAGGGACTAGAACCACCGGGGAGCTGTTTTTT
>TRBJ2-5|17|many|TRBD2|TRBV28
CASSFITSGSKGETQYF
TGTGCCAGCAGTTTCATAACTAGCGGGAGTAAAGGCGAGACCCAGTACTTC
>TRBJ2-5|16|few|TRBD2|TRBV11-2
CASSPSYGEGSETQYF
TGTGCCAGCAGCCCAAGCTATGGGGAGGGCTCGGAGACCCAGTACTTC
>TRBJ2-3|14|many|NA|TRBV20-1
CSARGTAYTDTQYF
TGCAGTGCTAGAGGGACAGCGTACACAGATACGCAGTATTTT
>TRBJ1-5|17|NA|TRBD1|TRBV20-1
CSARLGQELYGNQPQHF
TGCAGTGCTAGATTGGGACAGGAGTTGTATGGCAATCAGCCCCAGCATTTT
>TRBJ1-1|14|NA|NA|TRBV5-1
CASSLGWGQTEAFF
TGCGCCAGCAGCTTGGGGTGGGGGCAAACTGAAGCTTTCTTT
>TRBJ2-5|15|NA|NA|TRBV18
CASSPGRTDQETQYF
TGTGCCAGCTCACCCGGGCGGACCGACCAAGAGACCCAGTACTTC
>TRBJ2-7|13|NA|NA|TRBV7-2
CASSLPGSYERYF
TGTGCCAGCAGCTTACCGGGCTCCTACGAGCGGTACTTC
>TRBJ1-5|17|NA|NA|TRBV7-8
CASGINPGQHSNQPQHF
TGTGCCAGCGGCATAAATCCGGGACAACATAGCAATCAGCCCCAGCATTTT
>TRBJ2-5|14|many|TRBD2|TRBV12-3/TRBV12-4
CASRASGYQETQYF
TGTGCCAGCCGCGCTAGCGGGTACCAAGAGACCCAGTACTTC
>TRBJ1-4|16|many|NA|TRBV7-9
CASSLARGDPNEKLFF
TGTGCCAGCAGCTTAGCCAGGGGCGACCCAAATGAAAAACTGTTTTTT
>TRBJ2-3|18|few|NA|TRBV28
CASSLDQIGGYSTDTQYF
TGTGCCAGCAGTTTAGACCAGATTGGGGGTTATAGCACAGATACGCAGTATTTT
>TRBJ1-2|16|NA|NA|TRBV12-3/TRBV12-4
CASSLVKGNSNYGYTF
TGTGCCAGCAGTTTGGTAAAGGGGAACAGTAACTATGGCTACACCTTC
>TRBJ2-7|13|NA|TRBD1|TRBV7-3
CASSLLQGAEQYF
TGTGCCAGCAGCTTACTGCAGGGGGCAGAGCAGTACTTC
>TRBJ1-1|14|few|NA|TRBV4-1
CASSQDATNTEAFF
TGCGCCAGCAGCCAAGATGCAACCAACACTGAAGCTTTCTTT
>TRBJ2-1|14|few|NA|TRBV19
CASSISRDYNEQFF
TGTGCCAGTAGTATTTCCAGGGACTACAATGAGCAGTTCTTC